A selection of T cell receptor beta chains follows, all from one sample in a study of CD8 T cells in Susac syndrome. Via MiXCR, TCRdb re-called the immunoSEQ multiplex PCR reads, giving one row per CDR3 protein. The sample has about 120,000 distinct CDR3 sequences, about 90% seen once. Sequenced material: CD4+ T cells from PBMCs. The receptors come from a human donor in good health. Each CDR3 is given with its conserved first and last residue. Each record gives: V gene, J gene, CDR3 protein.

V: TRBV7-8; J: TRBJ2-1; CDR3: CASSLGQLYNEQFF
V: TRBV15; J: TRBJ1-4; CDR3: CATSRAARGGEKLFF
V: TRBV7-2; J: TRBJ2-1; CDR3: CASSLNLYNEQFF
V: TRBV5-6; J: TRBJ1-2; CDR3: CASSLPTGGDYGYTF
V: TRBV9; J: TRBJ2-1; CDR3: CASSVDGYNEQFF
V: TRBV6-6; J: TRBJ1-1; CDR3: CASGKGEGTEAFF
V: TRBV7-2; J: TRBJ1-6; CDR3: CASSFQRGAVQLHF
V: TRBV6-5; J: TRBJ2-3; CDR3: CASSFLGGSAHTDTQYF
V: TRBV4-3; J: TRBJ1-1; CDR3: CASSQDVGGSEAFF
V: TRBV14; J: TRBJ1-2; CDR3: CASSQDYSYGYTF
V: TRBV4-3; J: TRBJ1-1; CDR3: CASSQDPTQRAGGAFF
V: TRBV3-1; J: TRBJ1-6; CDR3: CASSQAGQGSSPLHF
V: TRBV4-3; J: TRBJ1-1; CDR3: CASSMGLRSPREAFF
V: TRBV7-2; J: TRBJ2-1; CDR3: CASSLRSGARYNEQFF
V: TRBV20-1; J: TRBJ1-5; CDR3: CSARWTGAGRVSNQPQHF
V: TRBV4-1; J: TRBJ1-2; CDR3: CASSQEGETSNYGYTF
V: TRBV6-2/TRBV6-3; J: TRBJ2-1; CDR3: CATGGQGTSEQFF
V: TRBV18; J: TRBJ1-5; CDR3: CASSPEGSGQPQHF
V: TRBV6-5; J: TRBJ1-6; CDR3: CASSRTERPLHF
V: TRBV13; J: TRBJ2-3; CDR3: CASSPSGSWSTDTQYF
V: TRBV5-1; J: TRBJ2-5; CDR3: CASSAYQETQYF
V: TRBV7-2; J: TRBJ2-7; CDR3: CASSYRGGEQYF
V: TRBV18; J: TRBJ1-1; CDR3: CASSLEDGQVGEAFF
V: TRBV6-8; J: TRBJ1-3; CDR3: CASRHSGNTIYF
V: TRBV6-2/TRBV6-3; J: TRBJ2-2; CDR3: CASKRRTGPGELFF
V: TRBV9; J: TRBJ1-1; CDR3: CASTAGTNTEAFF
V: TRBV6-5; J: TRBJ1-3; CDR3: CASSYSLSLGGNTIYF
V: TRBV5-6; J: TRBJ2-3; CDR3: CASSFLGPWADTQYF
V: TRBV7-2; J: TRBJ1-5; CDR3: CASSLARRGSNQPQHF
V: TRBV2; J: TRBJ2-7; CDR3: CASRITEDVNYEQYF
V: TRBV4-1; J: TRBJ2-7; CDR3: CASSQSNGGGYEQYF
V: TRBV5-1; J: TRBJ2-5; CDR3: CASSSRAGSTTETQYF
V: TRBV5-1; J: TRBJ1-3; CDR3: CASSKGGTAEGNTIYF
V: TRBV27; J: TRBJ2-5; CDR3: CASSLRPSWGGGYQETQYF
V: TRBV6-1; J: TRBJ2-5; CDR3: CASSRDQVGTETQYF
V: TRBV24-1; J: TRBJ2-3; CDR3: CATSDLGSGGTQYF
V: TRBV5-1; J: TRBJ1-1; CDR3: CASSLLSVGLNTEAFF
V: TRBV7-9; J: TRBJ2-7; CDR3: CASSLLAGNAYEQYF
V: TRBV30; J: TRBJ2-7; CDR3: CAWSIGRGISEQYF
V: TRBV5-6; J: TRBJ2-3; CDR3: CASSLLQGLADTQYF
V: TRBV6-5; J: TRBJ2-7; CDR3: CASSGDGYEQYF
V: TRBV30; J: TRBJ2-6; CDR3: CAWQGAGANVLTF
V: TRBV5-1; J: TRBJ2-3; CDR3: CASSSSLGGESDTQYF
V: TRBV7-9; J: TRBJ2-2; CDR3: CASSPPGTGELFF
V: TRBV3-1; J: TRBJ2-7; CDR3: CASSQVPTGRYEQYF
V: TRBV9; J: TRBJ2-1; CDR3: CASSAEGGSGSGNEQFF
V: TRBV20-1; J: TRBJ2-7; CDR3: CSARTGQGAFYEQYF
V: TRBV7-9; J: TRBJ1-2; CDR3: CASSLGSSGYTF
V: TRBV21-1; J: TRBJ2-7; CDR3: CASSGRDRGPYEQYF
V: TRBV29-1; J: TRBJ1-2; CDR3: CSVEAYGYTF
V: TRBV5-1; J: TRBJ2-5; CDR3: CASSFSGGSKGETQYF
V: TRBV5-1; J: TRBJ2-1; CDR3: CASSWSADWTSGVSYNEQFF
V: TRBV7-2; J: TRBJ1-2; CDR3: CASSHTERTGTGTYYGYTF
V: TRBV14; J: TRBJ2-1; CDR3: CASSQEASSVEQFF
V: TRBV25-1; J: TRBJ2-1; CDR3: CASSEPPGQGRGEQFF
V: TRBV27; J: TRBJ2-6; CDR3: CASSFSRSGANVLTF